This T cell receptor beta chain was documented in a study of blood T cell repertoires in COVID-19. Across the whole study: The samples span acute and convalescent COVID-19 from the United States, Italy and Spain.

Sequencing used immunoSEQ multiplex PCR; TCRdb keeps in-frame clones, though not all of them. This sample carries more than 80,000 clones, almost 85% of them seen once, and the ten largest clones take less than 9%. CDR3 size: 17 residues. Germline V gene sequence: CDR1 LGHDT, CDR2 YNNKEL (reference sequence). Trimming cost V 4 bases and J 0 bases; bases outside gene matches: 8. This chain links TRBV3-1 (or the pseudogene TRBV3-2) with TRBJ1-4, with 7 nucleotides matching TRBD1. The receptor's source is a man between 45 and 60 years old with active or convalescent COVID-19. Sequenced input: peripheral blood. In DNA form, the CDR3 reads TGTGCCAGCAGCCCCGACAGGGCTCCTGCAACTAATGAAAAACTGTTTTTT. It is translated as CASSPDRAPATNEKLFF.